This T cell receptor (beta chain) derives from a study of OX40 agonist ivuxolimab in advanced cancers. This table comes from immunoSEQ multiplex PCR, and its TCRdb copy is limited to in-frame clones, with some not included. The table records 75,000 to 100,000 clones, about nine tenths of them present only once. V shed 4 bases and J 4 bases; nucleotides not matched to a gene: 9. This CDR3 contains 15 residues. Germline assignment: CDR1 SGHRS and CDR2 YFSETQ. This rearrangement joins TRBV5-1 to TRBJ2-7; TRBD1 aligns across 9 bases. The receptor's source is an adult with an advanced solid tumor such as melanoma, head and neck, liver or kidney cancer. The input for sequencing was CD4+ or CD8+ T cells sorted from blood, taken in a trial of the OX40 agonist ivuxolimab. The CDR3 here is CASSPPGGQGYEQYF. DNA of the CDR3: TGCGCCAGCAGCCCACCCGGGGGACAGGGTTACGAGCAGTACTTC. Full variable domain (remainder filled in from reference TRBV5-1 and TRBJ2-7): KAGVTQTPRYLIKTRGQQVTLSCSPISGHRSVSWYQQTPGQGLQFLFEYFSETQRNKGNFPGRFSGRQFSNSRSEMNVSTLELGDSALYLCASSPPGGQGYEQYFGPGTRLTVT.